The present T cell receptor beta chain was sequenced within a study of blood T cell repertoires in COVID-19. As for the study in general: Acute and convalescent COVID-19 specimens originated in the United States, Italy and Spain. From T cells, B-cell-depleted T cells, or PBMCs came the material, which was cDNA or gDNA.

Original processing methods: Reference gene primer amplification in the assay estimated nucleated cell counts. Data came from immunoSEQ multiplex PCR; TCRdb stores just in-frame clones and leaves some out. That table gives V, J and clone size, and the DNA gave D and trimming. In the table there are just under 50,000 clones, roughly 83% of which are singletons. This CDR3 region has 15 residues. The germline V gene has CDR1 ENHRY and CDR2 SYGVKD. The ends were cut back, 3 bases at V and 8 bases at J, with 16 bases in the middle. Sample: peripheral blood. This clonotype was obtained from a human donor in a cohort sampled during active COVID-19. The rearrangement links TRBV10-3 to TRBJ1-4; a weak D match, TRBD1 (6 bases). The CDR3 is CAISDSGTLGEKLFF. Written as DNA, the CDR3 is TGTGCCATCAGTGACTCCGGGACATTGGGGGAAAAACTGTTTTTT.